This T cell receptor (beta chain) appears in the sequencing data of a study of CD8+CD57+ T cells in acquired aplastic anemia. Study-level information: Quantities of DNA derived from sorted CD4+ and CD8+ cells averaged 3.2 ug.

Study-level findings and limits: Overlap between patients and controls comprised roughly 28 CD8+ CDR3 sequences.

TCR beta VDJ and CDR3 profiling used genomic DNA as template. TCRdb reprocessed the reads with MiXCR, giving one entry per CDR3 protein. The table lists about 270,000 distinct CDR3 sequences, about 56% of them singletons. The junction had 7 bases not matched to a gene; V was cut back by 3 bases and J by 0 bases. This CDR3 contains 16 residues. The germline V gene has CDR1 SGDLS and CDR2 YYNGEE. Many counts were recorded for this clonotype. Its antigen is unknown. Material: sorted CD4+, CD8+, or CD8+CD57+ T cells (not recorded which) from PBMCs. This rearrangement joins TRBV9 to TRBJ2-5; TRBD2 matches at 8 bases. This TCR derives from a human donor with severe aplastic anemia or a healthy control (not recorded which). CDR3 amino acids: CASSGGGRGDQETQYF. The CDR3 coding sequence is TGTGCCAGCAGCGGGGGGGGGCGGGGGGACCAAGAGACCCAGTACTTC. Full variable domain (remainder filled in from reference TRBV9 and TRBJ2-5): DSGVTQTPKHLITATGQRVTLRCSPRSGDLSVYWYQQSLDQGLQFLIQYYNGEERAKGNILERFSAQQFPDLHSELNLSSLELGDSALYFCASSGGGRGDQETQYFGPGTRLLVL.